Below, 28 T cell receptor beta chains from the same sample are listed, as sequenced in a study of T cell responses to AZD1222 COVID-19 vaccine. Sequenced by immunoSEQ multiplex PCR; TCRdb stores in-frame clones only, minus some. The data hold about 120,000 clones, with roughly 88% observed a single time. Material: peripheral blood, obtained on day 0 of AZD1222 vaccination. The receptor source for this set is an adult in good health.

V is TRBV11-2 and J is TRBJ1-1; tentatively, D is TRBD1 (5 bases). Germline CDR1 SGHAT, CDR2 FQNNGV. V was pared by 2 bases and J by 6 bases, with 7 bases between. There are 12 residues in the CDR3. The CDR3 is CASSLIGAEAFF. The CDR3 bases are TGTGCCAGCAGCTTAATAGGGGCTGAAGCTTTCTTT.

The chain carries TRBV12-3 or TRBV12-4 and TRBJ2-1; D uncertain. The CDR3 runs to 13 residues. V was shortened by 6 bases and J by 5 bases, with 11 bases between the two germline ends. This chain's CDR3 is CASSNRLHNEQFF. As DNA, the CDR3 is TGTGCCAGCAGCAACCGGCTTCACAATGAGCAGTTCTTC.

V gene TRBV6-5 combines with J gene TRBJ2-1, with D tentatively TRBD1 or TRBD2 (5 bases each). CDR1 and CDR2 (germline): MNHEY, SVGAGI. There are 14 residues in the CDR3. With 6 bases removed from V and 7 bases from J, the gap between germline ends came to 16 bases. The CDR3 is CASRVPGPGNEQFF. DNA for the CDR3: TGTGCCAGCAGAGTGCCGGGGCCGGGAAATGAGCAGTTCTTC.

V is TRBV19 and J is TRBJ1-3, with D perhaps matching TRBD1 (5 bases). Germline CDR1 and CDR2: LNHDA and SQIVND (reference sequence). This CDR3 comprises 15 residues. With 1 base removed from V and 4 bases from J, the gap between germline ends came to 11 bases. In DNA form, the CDR3 reads TGTGCCAGTAGTATAGCAGGGATGGTCGGAAACACCATATATTTT. Protein product: CASSIAGMVGNTIYF.

The genes are TRBV3-1 (or the pseudogene TRBV3-2) and TRBJ1-5; perhaps TRBD1 as D (5 bases). The germline gives CDR1 LGHDT, CDR2 YNNKEL (reference sequence). This CDR3 has 14 amino acids. V was shortened by 1 base and J by 5 bases, with 9 bases between the two germline ends. DNA of the CDR3: TGTGCCAGCAGCCAAGCGGGGGGGGATCAGCCCCAGCATTTT. Its translation is CASSQAGGDQPQHF.

The CDR3 loop is CASSLEQGLGYTF. CDR3 DNA sequence: TGTGCCAGCAGCTTAGAACAGGGACTAGGCTACACCTTC. The rearrangement uses TRBV7-9 and TRBJ1-2; TRBD1 is a possible D gene (6 bases). The CDR3 has 13 residues. Trimming shortened V by 1 base and J by 8 bases, and 11 bases separated the two germline ends. In germline, CDR1 is SEHNR, CDR2 FQNEAQ (reference sequence).

The DNA of the CDR3 is TGTGCCAGCAGCCCCTTCCTGCTCTCTGGGGCCAACGTCCTGACTTTC. The encoded protein is CASSPFLLSGANVLTF. V and J are TRBV9 and TRBJ2-6; D unclear. CDR1 and CDR2 from the germline V gene are SGDLS and YYNGEE. The V end lost 4 bases, the J end lost 0 bases, and 11 bases lay between the germline ends. There are 16 residues in the CDR3.

As for this clone: A much more abundant neighbour one base away suggests this may be a read error. CDR3 bases: TGTGCCAGCAGCCTTCTTTACAATGAGCAGTTCTTC. Translation: CASSLLYNEQFF. V gene TRBV3-1 (or the pseudogene TRBV3-2) combines with J gene TRBJ2-1, with no clear D. This CDR3 has 12 amino acids. Germline CDR1 is LGHDT and CDR2 is YNNKEL (reference sequence). Trimming took 4 bases from V and 4 from J, leaving 5 bases between them.

The CDR3 nucleotides read TGTGCCAGCAGTTCCCCCGGGACAGGTGGGACCACTGAAGCTTTCTTT. Its protein is CASSSPGTGGTTEAFF. This rearrangement joins TRBV27 to TRBJ1-1; 8 nucleotides match TRBD1. CDR3 length: 16 amino acids. V was pared by 4 bases and J by 4 bases, with 11 bases of the junction left unmatched. Per the germline V gene, CDR1 is MNHEY and CDR2 is SMNVEV (reference sequence).

The V and J genes are TRBV19 and TRBJ1-2; D might be TRBD1 (6 bases). Germline CDR1 is LNHDA and CDR2 is SQIVND (reference sequence). V was pared by 4 bases and J by 4 bases, with 16 bases between. The CDR3 has 15 amino acids. The CDR3 protein is CASSRGGFSSYGYTF. Here the CDR3 DNA reads TGTGCCAGTAGTAGGGGGGGCTTCTCATCCTATGGCTACACCTTC. The whole variable domain, remainder taken from reference TRBV19 and TRBJ1-2, is DGGITQSPKYLFRKEGQNVTLSCEQNLNHDAMYWYRQDPGQGLRLIYYSQIVNDFQKGDIAEGYSVSREKKESFPLTVTSAQKNPTAFYLCASSRGGFSSYGYTFGSGTRLTVV.

There are a few counts of this clone. V and J are TRBV2 and TRBJ2-7; TRBD2 aligns across 8 bases. The V gene's germline CDR1 is SNHLY and CDR2 FYNNEI. V dropped 5 bases and J dropped 6; count of bases not matched to a gene: 6. The CDR3 is 13 amino acids. This CDR3 reads CASSPGLDGEQYF. Here the CDR3 DNA reads TGTGCCAGCAGTCCGGGACTAGACGGCGAGCAGTACTTC.

The J gene is TRBJ1-1, the V gene TRBV6-5; no clear D gene. The CDR3 totals 12 residues. Trimming shortened V by 7 bases and J by 7 bases, and 13 bases separated the two germline ends. Germline loops: CDR1 MNHEY, CDR2 SVGAGI. CDR3 nucleotides: TGTGCCAGCACCCAACGGGGAATTGAAGCTTTCTTT. Translating gives CASTQRGIEAFF.

This clone was detected a few times. V gene TRBV29-1 combines with J gene TRBJ2-3, with D unclear. Looked up from germline, CDR1 is SQVTM and CDR2 is ANQGSEA. The CDR3 length is 11 residues. The ends were cut back, 3 bases at V and 0 bases at J, with 1 base in the middle. The CDR3 nucleotides read TGCAGCGTTGACAGCACAGATACGCAGTATTTT. It specifies CSVDSTDTQYF.

This clone was seen a single time. The chain has TRBV13 and TRBJ2-7; a possible D gene is TRBD2 (5 bases). The CDR3 is 12 amino acids. The V end lost 5 bases, the J end lost 3 bases, and 8 bases lay between the germline ends. CDR1 PRHDT and CDR2 FYEKMQ come from the germline V gene (reference sequence). CDR3 region: CASSGSGYEQYF. The CDR3, as DNA: TGTGCCAGCAGCGGGAGCGGCTACGAGCAGTACTTC.

This chain joins TRBV5-4 and TRBJ2-1; 11 bases fit TRBD2. In germline, CDR1 is SGHNT, CDR2 YYREEE (reference sequence). V lost 0 bases, J lost 9 bases, and 5 bases stayed unmatched. The CDR3 runs 15 residues. The CDR3 protein is CASSLATSGNFEQFF. DNA for the CDR3: TGTGCCAGCAGCTTGGCGACTAGCGGGAACTTTGAGCAGTTCTTC.

CDR3 protein: CASSQDVVQRAFF. The CDR3 DNA reads TGCGCCAGCAGCCAAGATGTGGTTCAGCGGGCTTTCTTT. This chain uses TRBV4-3 with TRBJ1-1; D not certain. CDR3 length: 13 amino acids. Trimming took off 0 bases at V and 11 bases at J, with 13 bases between the two ends. Germline lookup yields CDR1 LGHNA and CDR2 YSLEER.

This sequence joins TRBV6-5 and TRBJ2-1; D assignment may be TRBD1 or TRBD2 (6 bases each). The CDR3 runs 14 residues. CDR1 and CDR2 (germline): MNHEY, SVGAGI. V lost 5 bases, J lost 4 bases, and 12 bases lay in between. The CDR3 protein is CASSRTGTYNEQFF. The CDR3 DNA is TGTGCCAGCAGTCGCACAGGGACTTACAATGAGCAGTTCTTC.

The rearrangement links TRBV5-4 to TRBJ1-5; weak D call: TRBD1 (5 bases). V was cut by 3 bases and J by 2 bases, with 9 bases left in between. Per the germline V gene, CDR1 is SGHNT and CDR2 is YYREEE (reference sequence). The CDR3 runs 14 residues. CDR3 sequence: CASSYGGGNQPQHF. Here the CDR3 DNA reads TGTGCCAGCAGCTACGGGGGTGGCAATCAGCCCCAGCATTTT.

This sequence joins TRBV5-4 and TRBJ2-3; D call uncertain. V was clipped by 4 bases and J by 6 bases, with 9 bases between them. This CDR3 contains 12 residues. Germline V gives CDR1 SGHNT, CDR2 YYREEE (reference sequence). CDR3 protein: CASSPGSDTQYF. The DNA of the CDR3 is TGTGCCAGCAGCCCCGGGTCCGATACGCAGTATTTT.

This clone has only one observation. This chain joins TRBV6-5 and TRBJ1-5; 8 positions match TRBD1. Per germline, CDR1 MNHEY and CDR2 SVGAGI. With 6 bases clipped from V and 7 bases from J, the junction kept 8 bases outside the gene matches. This CDR3 has 14 residues. The CDR3 protein is CASRKNRGTQPQHF. CDR3 bases: TGTGCCAGCAGAAAAAACAGGGGGACCCAGCCCCAGCATTTT.

The rearrangement joins TRBV28 to TRBJ1-4, with 7 nucleotides matching TRBD1. This CDR3 spans 15 amino acids. Germline assignment: CDR1 MDHEN and CDR2 SYDVKM. V shed 6 bases and J 8 bases; nucleotides not matched to a gene: 12. CDR3 sequence: CASSSNRGAREKLFF. The CDR3 DNA reads as TGTGCCAGCAGCTCTAACAGGGGCGCGCGGGAAAAACTGTTTTTT.

V is TRBV3-1 (or the pseudogene TRBV3-2) and J is TRBJ1-5; D gene unclear. CDR1 is LGHDT and CDR2 is YNNKEL in the germline V gene (reference sequence). Between the trimmed V and J ends, which lost 1 base and 5 bases, there was a span of 6 bases. The CDR3 covers 13 residues. In DNA form, the CDR3 reads TGTGCCAGCAGCCAAGGAGTGGATCAGCCCCAGCATTTT. Its translation: CASSQGVDQPQHF.

The rearrangement links TRBV7-2 to TRBJ2-3, with TRBD2 identical over 8 bases. V dropped 4 bases and J dropped 6; count of bases not matched to a gene: 6. The CDR3 consists of 14 residues. CDR1 is SGHTA and CDR2 is FQGNSA in the germline V gene. The CDR3 DNA reads TGTGCCAGCAGCTGGACTAGCTCCTTGGATACGCAGTATTTT. It codes for CASSWTSSLDTQYF.

The J gene is TRBJ1-2, the V gene TRBV11-3; weak D call: TRBD1 (6 bases). V lost 3 bases and J lost 2, with 7 bases in between. The CDR3 consists of 13 residues. CDR1 and CDR2 from the germline V gene are SGHNT and YENEEA. The CDR3 DNA reads as TGTGCCAGCAGCTTCCAGGGGAACTATGGCTACACCTTC. It translates to CASSFQGNYGYTF.

The chain combines TRBV5-1 with TRBJ1-1, with D uncertain. CDR3 length: 13 residues. Germline values: CDR1 SGHRS, CDR2 YFSETQ. Trimming stripped 4 bases from V and 5 bases from J, with 12 bases between. The DNA for the CDR3 is TGCGCCAGCAGCCGGAAGGAGGGAACTGAAGCTTTCTTT. Translating it yields CASSRKEGTEAFF.

The V gene is TRBV5-1, the J gene TRBJ1-4; 9 bases line up with TRBD1. This CDR3 is 14 amino acids long. Germline trimming cut 3 bases from V and 7 bases from J; bases unmatched to any gene: 4. CDR1 and CDR2 from the germline V gene are SGHRS and YFSETQ. The CDR3, as DNA: TGCGCCAGCAGCTGGGACAGGGAGGGTGAAAAACTGTTTTTT. Its translation is CASSWDREGEKLFF.

The chain recombines TRBV27 with TRBJ2-7; D perhaps matches TRBD2 (6 bases). This CDR3 is 14 amino acids long. Trimming removed 7 bases from V and 12 bases from J, with 25 bases in between. Per germline, CDR1 MNHEY and CDR2 SMNVEV (reference sequence). The CDR3 loop is CASIAGGDSTSVYF. For the CDR3, the DNA is TGTGCCAGCATCGCCGGAGGGGACTCTACGAGCGTGTACTTC.

V gene TRBV3-1 (or the pseudogene TRBV3-2) combines with J gene TRBJ2-3; D remains ambiguous. Germline CDR1 LGHDT, CDR2 YNNKEL (reference sequence). V was clipped by 4 bases and J by 3 bases, with 14 bases between them. The CDR3 is 15 residues long. DNA for the CDR3: TGTGCCAGCAGCCCTAGGATGGTTGGTACAGATACGCAGTATTTT. Translated: CASSPRMVGTDTQYF.